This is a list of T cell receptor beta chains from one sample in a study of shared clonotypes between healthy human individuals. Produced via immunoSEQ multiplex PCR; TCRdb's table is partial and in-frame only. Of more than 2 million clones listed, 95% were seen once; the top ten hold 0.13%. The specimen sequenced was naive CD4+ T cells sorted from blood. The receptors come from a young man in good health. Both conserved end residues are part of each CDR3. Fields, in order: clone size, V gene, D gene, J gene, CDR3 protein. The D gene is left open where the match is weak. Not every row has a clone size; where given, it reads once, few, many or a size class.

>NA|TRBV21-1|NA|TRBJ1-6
CASNTYSSYNSPLHF
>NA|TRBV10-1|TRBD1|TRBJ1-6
CASSEVRDRGNSPLHF
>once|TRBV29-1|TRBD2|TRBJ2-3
CSASQGLARLTDTQYF
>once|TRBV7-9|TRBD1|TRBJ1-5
CASSLEDYRGGDQPQHF
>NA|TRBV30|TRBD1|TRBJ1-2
CAWSGQGVSYGYTF
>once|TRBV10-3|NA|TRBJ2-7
CAIRARGGEDEQYF
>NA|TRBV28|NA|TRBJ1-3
CASSSAGLGSSGNTIYF
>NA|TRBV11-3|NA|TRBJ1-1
CASSPTYREGTEAFF
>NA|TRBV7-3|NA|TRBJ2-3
CASSLRGKPGTDTQYF
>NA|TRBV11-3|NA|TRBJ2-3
CASSLYRADTQYF
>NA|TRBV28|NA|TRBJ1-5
CASTRGVGNQPQHF
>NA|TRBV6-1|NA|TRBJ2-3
CASSLSEYTQYF
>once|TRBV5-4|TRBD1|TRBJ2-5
CASSQTYRGPETQYF
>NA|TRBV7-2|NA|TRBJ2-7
CASSTLSSYEQYF
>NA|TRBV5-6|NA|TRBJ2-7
CASSYVNEQYF
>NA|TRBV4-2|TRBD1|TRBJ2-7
CASSQGAGGTYEQYF
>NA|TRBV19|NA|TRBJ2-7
CASSLQHALYEQYF
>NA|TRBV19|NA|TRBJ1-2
CASSTIFYGGYTF
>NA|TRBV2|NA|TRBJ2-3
CASTPFRTQYF
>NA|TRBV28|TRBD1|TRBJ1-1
CASRSRGPSTEAFF
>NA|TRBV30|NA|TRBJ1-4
CAWSVMGGKLFF
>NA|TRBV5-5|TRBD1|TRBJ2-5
CASSLVTGSHRGQETQYF
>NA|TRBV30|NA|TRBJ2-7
CAWSRKASVLYEQYF
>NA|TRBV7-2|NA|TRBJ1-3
CASSPRTQADTIYF
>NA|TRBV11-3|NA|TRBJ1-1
CASSLGGLNTEAFF
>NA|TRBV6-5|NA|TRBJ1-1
CASRLTGNTEAFF
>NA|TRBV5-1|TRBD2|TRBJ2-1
CASSSFGRGSSYNEQFF
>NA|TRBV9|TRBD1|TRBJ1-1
CASSSSTGTGLGNTEAFF
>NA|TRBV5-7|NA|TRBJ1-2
CASSLDPSGYTF
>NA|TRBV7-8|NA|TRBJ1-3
CASSLSKGWGNTIYF
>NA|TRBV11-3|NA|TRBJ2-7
CASSLRGERDYEQYF
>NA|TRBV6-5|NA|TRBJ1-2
CASRDLIGYTF
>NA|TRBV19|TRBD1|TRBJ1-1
CASRGQLNTEAFF
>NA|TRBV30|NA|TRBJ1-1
CARSAGLAEAFF
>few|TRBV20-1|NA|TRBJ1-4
CSASGNEKLFF
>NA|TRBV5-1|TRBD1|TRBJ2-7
CASSPGQGRYEQYF
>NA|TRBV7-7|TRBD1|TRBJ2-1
CASSFDRVAYNEQFF
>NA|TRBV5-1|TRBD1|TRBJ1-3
CASSPQQGRGNTIYF
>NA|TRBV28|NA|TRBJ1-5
CASSPLIPAGYNQPQHF
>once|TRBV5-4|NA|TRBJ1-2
CASSLGDFRGPYYGYTF
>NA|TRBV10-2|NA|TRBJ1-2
CASSEQRGDGYTF
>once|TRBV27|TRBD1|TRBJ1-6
CASSLASGTGGNSPLHF
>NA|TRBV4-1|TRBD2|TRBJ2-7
CASSQGLAGRYEQYF
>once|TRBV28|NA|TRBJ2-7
CASSDVRLYEQYF
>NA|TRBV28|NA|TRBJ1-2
CASRGRAGNNYGYTF
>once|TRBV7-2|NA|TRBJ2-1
CASSQTVLVNEQFF